One and the same sample provided the 3 T cell receptor beta chains below, sequenced in a study of human T cells and chemical hapten exposure. MiXCR was run by TCRdb on the 5' RACE reads, yielding one entry per CDR3 protein. The data hold 95,000 to 120,000 distinct CDR3 sequences, with more than 15% observed a single time. Unfractionated whole blood was the source of the extracted total RNA. These receptors all stem from a human donor in good health.

This clonotype was observed a handful of times. V usage is TRBV12-5 and J usage is TRBJ1-1, with a weak D call TRBD1 (5 bases). This CDR3 comprises 15 residues. Germline V gives CDR1 LGHNT, CDR2 FRNRAP. The germline V and J ends were trimmed by 2 bases and 2 bases, with 12 bases remaining between them. DNA for the CDR3: TGTGCTAGTGGTTTGAGCGGGACCAAAAACACTGAAGCTTTCTTT. This translates into CASGLSGTKNTEAFF.

There are a few counts of this clonotype. The chain combines TRBV28 with TRBJ1-1, with TRBD1 identical over 9 bases. The germline gives CDR1 MDHEN, CDR2 SYDVKM. The CDR3 totals 17 residues. J was trimmed by 4 bases and V by 5 bases; bases with no gene match: 14. CDR3 DNA: TGTGCCAGCAGTACCTTCGGACAGGGGTTTGGGTCCACTGAAGCTTTCTTT. This codes for CASSTFGQGFGSTEAFF.

This clonotype has more than one count but fewer than ten. This chain joins TRBV12-3 or TRBV12-4 and TRBJ2-5; 8 bases agree with TRBD2. The J segment lost 4 bases and the V segment lost 8 bases, leaving 12 bases of the junction unmatched. This CDR3 region has 15 residues. CDR3 region: CASSGGGSGVETQYF. DNA of the CDR3: TGTGCCAGCTCCGGGGGGGGTAGCGGGGTAGAGACCCAGTACTTC.